The following is a T cell receptor (beta chain) sequence with its context. In the original processing: Cell counts per sample came from amplifying reference gene primers. This table comes from immunoSEQ multiplex PCR, and its TCRdb copy is limited to in-frame clones, with some not included. The V and J calls and clone size were taken over from that table, and D and trimming were inferred from the DNA. This table holds 180,000 or so clones, around 90% found once. The sample comes from a study of blood T cell repertoires in COVID-19. Background on the study: The origin of the acute and convalescent COVID-19 samples was the United States, Italy and Spain. T cells, B-cell-depleted T cells, or PBMCs supplied cDNA or gDNA.

The V gene end was trimmed by 4 bases and the J gene end by 8 bases; junction bases not matched to a gene: 10. CDR1 SQVTM and CDR2 ANQGSEA come from the germline V gene. The CDR3 is made up of 13 amino acids. The chain has TRBV29-1 and TRBJ1-2, with 7 bases lining up with TRBD1. The source of this sequence is a man between 35 and 55 years old with acute or convalescent COVID-19. Sequenced sample: peripheral blood. DNA of the CDR3: TGCAGCGTTGCCTTAGGAGGGGGCAAGGGCTACACCTTC. Amino acids: CSVALGGGKGYTF.